These 27 T cell receptor beta chains originate from one sample sequenced in a study of regulatory and conventional T cells in RAG deficiency (dated by TCRdb to about 2017). Before genomic DNA extraction, regulatory T cells were isolated from blood as CD4+CD25-high CD127-low cells. The library was generated by the immunoSEQ multiplex PCR assay. As stored in TCRdb, this immuneACCESS dataset retains in-frame rearrangements with V and J assigned. A fraction of the clones does not appear; measured against another copy, unresolved V genes explain less than half of the discrepancy, and the remainder lacks a known reason. The sample includes about 7,100 clones, with under 95% observed a single time. The leading ten clones occupy 1.1% to 1.5% of the sample. The sample was also linked to a second study, of regulatory T cells. That second publication adds: The multiplex PCR used 52 forward TRBV primers and 13 reverse TRBJ primers, with assay-based and computational corrections for amplification bias.

Specimen: CD127- CD25+ CD4+ Tregs sorted from blood. The receptors stem from a human donor in good health.

V usage is TRBV6-6 and J usage is TRBJ1-5; D remains unclear. V lost 6 bases, J lost 3 bases, and 12 bases lay in between. CDR1 MNHNY and CDR2 SVGAGI come from the germline V gene (reference sequence). CDR3 size: 14 residues. This CDR3 is CASRPLRYNQPQHF. DNA of the CDR3: TGTGCCAGCAGACCCCTCAGATACAATCAGCCCCAGCATTTT.

This sequence joins TRBV9 and TRBJ2-1, with 10 positions matching TRBD1. Looked up from germline, CDR1 is SGDLS and CDR2 is YYNGEE. V shed 0 bases and J 4 bases; nucleotides not matched to a gene: 4. There are 16 residues in the CDR3. The CDR3 region is CASSVEGQGMYNEQFF. CDR3 DNA sequence: TGTGCCAGCAGCGTAGAGGGACAGGGGATGTACAATGAGCAGTTCTTC.

J is TRBJ1-3 and V is TRBV30; TRBD1 matches 7 bases. The J segment lost 0 bases and the V segment lost 3 bases, leaving 11 bases of the junction unmatched. From germline, CDR1 is GTSNPN and CDR2 SVGIG (reference sequence). The CDR3 consists of 17 residues. CDR3 bases: TGTGCCTGGAGAAACAAACAGGGGCTCCACTCTGGAAACACCATATATTTT. It is translated as CAWRNKQGLHSGNTIYF.

The gene calls are TRBV28 and TRBJ2-1, with 8 nucleotides matching TRBD2. The CDR3 is 16 amino acids. The germline gives CDR1 MDHEN, CDR2 SYDVKM. Losses at the gene ends were 10 bases for V and 3 bases for J; bases not matched to a gene: 14. CDR3 protein: CANSVVAGLFYNEQFF. As DNA, the CDR3 is TGTGCCAATTCGGTGGTAGCGGGACTGTTCTACAATGAGCAGTTCTTC.

The rearrangement links TRBV7-2 to TRBJ2-3; 12 nucleotides match TRBD2. Germline CDR1 and CDR2: SGHTA and FQGNSA. CDR3 length equals 16 residues. Trimming at V came to 4 bases and at J to 4 bases, leaving 6 bases not matched to a gene. The CDR3 nucleotides read TGTGCCAGCAGCTACCTAGCGGGGGGGATATCAGATACGCAGTATTTT. Amino acids: CASSYLAGGISDTQYF.

The chain couples TRBV28 to TRBJ2-7; D not certain. The V gene's germline CDR1 is MDHEN and CDR2 SYDVKM. The V end lost 6 bases, the J end lost 3 bases, and 9 bases lay between the germline ends. The CDR3 spans 12 residues. CDR3 nucleotide sequence: TGTGCCAGCAGCCTGAGGATCTACGAGCAGTACTTC. Residues: CASSLRIYEQYF.

The V call is TRBV6-4, the J call TRBJ2-1; D possibly corresponds to TRBD1 (6 bases). V lost 4 bases, J lost 2 bases, and 6 bases lay in between. Germline V CDR1 and CDR2: MRHNA, SNTAGT. This CDR3 comprises 13 residues. The CDR3 here is CASSGDTYNEQFF. The CDR3 DNA is TGTGCCAGCAGTGGGGACACCTACAATGAGCAGTTCTTC.

This chain connects TRBV7-9 to TRBJ2-1, with D possibly matching TRBD2 (6 bases). V was pared by 6 bases and J by 7 bases, with 19 bases between. The CDR3 length is 15 residues. CDR1 and CDR2 from the germline V gene are SEHNR and FQNEAQ (reference sequence). CDR3 nucleotide sequence: TGTGCCAGCAGTCAGGCTTCTAGGCGGGATAATGAGCAGTTCTTC. Translating gives CASSQASRRDNEQFF. The full variable domain, rest sourced from reference TRBV7-9 and TRBJ2-1, is DTGVSQNPRHKITKRGQNVTFRCDPISEHNRLYWYRQTLGQGPEFLTYFQNEAQLEKSRLLSDRFSAERPKGSFSTLEIQRTEQGDSAMYLCASSQASRRDNEQFFGPGTRLTVL.

The chain recombines TRBV6-1 with TRBJ1-2; D may be TRBD1 (6 bases). The CDR3 is 13 amino acids. Germline loops: CDR1 MNHNS, CDR2 SASEGT. V dropped 5 bases and J dropped 4 bases, with 11 bases sitting between them. This chain's CDR3 is CASSLGHPYGYTF. The CDR3 coding sequence is TGTGCCAGCAGTTTGGGACACCCCTATGGCTACACCTTC.

V and J are TRBV18 and TRBJ1-2; no firm D call. Germline CDR1 and CDR2: KGHSH and LQKENI. The length of the CDR3 is 12 residues. Trimming took 4 bases from V and 8 from J, leaving 11 bases between them. The CDR3 DNA reads as TGTGCCAGCTCACAAGATTCCGGGGGCTACACCTTC. Translated: CASSQDSGGYTF.

The chain has TRBV28 and TRBJ2-2; tentative D call: TRBD2 (6 bases). V lost 5 bases and J 4 bases, leaving 11 bases between the germline ends. The CDR3 loop spans 14 amino acids. Germline V gene sequence: CDR1 MDHEN, CDR2 SYDVKM. CDR3 loop: CASSPRGITGELFF. The DNA of the CDR3 is TGTGCCAGCAGTCCCCGGGGGATCACCGGGGAGCTGTTTTTT. Using reference TRBV28 and TRBJ2-2 for the parts outside the CDR3, the full variable domain is DVKVTQSSRYLVKRTGEKVFLECVQDMDHENMFWYRQDPGLGLRLIYFSYDVKMKEKGDIPEGYSVSREKKERFSLILESASTNQTSMYLCASSPRGITGELFFGEGSRLTVL.

The rearrangement uses TRBV5-4 and TRBJ1-2; D remains ambiguous. Deletions cut 3 bases from V and 7 bases from J, with 19 bases between. In germline, CDR1 is SGHNT, CDR2 YYREEE (reference sequence). CDR3 length: 15 amino acids. The CDR3 sequence is CASSYDIGRESGYTF. CDR3 nucleotide sequence: TGTGCCAGCAGCTACGATATCGGCCGGGAATCTGGCTACACCTTC.

The chain joins TRBV6-5 to TRBJ2-7; TRBD2 might be the D (5 bases). Trimming left V 4 bases short and J 1 base short, with 17 bases between. This CDR3 spans 16 amino acids. Per germline, CDR1 MNHEY and CDR2 SVGAGI. The CDR3 DNA follows: TGTGCCAGCAGTTTCACCCCGGGAAAATCTTCCTACGAGCAGTACTTC. This sequence encodes CASSFTPGKSSYEQYF.

CDR3 sequence (DNA): TGTGCCAGCAGTTCCGGGGTTAGCGGGGAGCTGTTTTTT. It yields the protein CASSSGVSGELFF. This chain connects TRBV6-6 to TRBJ2-2, with D possibly matching TRBD2 (5 bases). The germline V gene has CDR1 MNHNY and CDR2 SVGAGI (reference sequence). The CDR3 has 13 residues. V lost 4 bases to trimming and J lost 7 bases, with 10 bases between them.

The chain couples TRBV5-6 to TRBJ2-5; 8 positions match TRBD2. V lost 0 bases to trimming and J lost 7 bases; unmatched junction nucleotides: 11. The CDR3 consists of 16 residues. Germline V gene data show CDR1 as SGHDT and CDR2 as YYEEEE. The CDR3 loop reads CASSLAGSGGWRTQYF. CDR3 sequence (DNA): TGTGCCAGCAGCTTGGCGGGCAGCGGGGGCTGGAGGACCCAGTACTTC. The whole variable domain, filled in from reference TRBV5-6 and TRBJ2-5, reads DAGVTQSPTHLIKTRGQQVTLRCSPKSGHDTVSWYQQALGQGPQFIFQYYEEEERQRGNFPDRFSGHQFPNYSSELNVNALLLGDSALYLCASSLAGSGGWRTQYFGPGTRLLVL.

In its sample, this clone was seen once. The V and J genes are TRBV30 and TRBJ1-3; no clear D. The CDR3 extends over 15 amino acids. The V and J ends lost 0 bases and 2 bases respectively, with 11 bases between them. Germline CDR1 is GTSNPN and CDR2 is SVGIG (reference sequence). The CDR3 DNA is TGTGCCTGGAGTGTCTACTCCGGGGCTGGAAACACCATATATTTT. It specifies CAWSVYSGAGNTIYF.

The V gene is TRBV30, the J gene TRBJ2-7, with TRBD2 as a possible D gene (6 bases). CDR1 is GTSNPN and CDR2 is SVGIG in the germline V gene (reference sequence). The CDR3 consists of 13 residues. Trimming left V 4 bases short and J 0 bases short, with 10 bases between. This CDR3 is CAWNRRGSYEQYF. CDR3 DNA sequence: TGTGCCTGGAACCGGAGGGGCTCCTACGAGCAGTACTTC.

The V gene is TRBV4-1, the J gene TRBJ1-2; D possibly corresponds to TRBD1 (5 bases). This CDR3 contains 15 residues. Trimming pared 0 bases from V and 5 bases from J, leaving 13 bases between. Per the germline V gene, CDR1 is MGHRA and CDR2 is YSYEKL. In DNA form, the CDR3 reads TGCGCCAGCAGCCAAGACTGGGGCGATAGGTATGGCTACACCTTC. It yields the protein CASSQDWGDRYGYTF.

A word on this clone: At one end, the junction sequence differs from germline, possibly due to a read error. The J gene is TRBJ1-2, the V gene TRBV7-9; unclear D gene. Germline loops: CDR1 SEHNR, CDR2 FQNEAQ (reference sequence). The CDR3 extends over 16 amino acids. CDR3 in DNA: TGTGCCAGCAGCTTATCGTCTTCACCCGCTAAGTATGGCTACACCTTC. This encodes CASSLSSSPAKYGYTF.

This chain uses TRBV19 with TRBJ1-5; 8 nucleotides agree with TRBD1. Germline V gives CDR1 LNHDA, CDR2 SQIVND (reference sequence). This CDR3 is built from 16 residues. V trimming: 8 bases; J trimming: 3 bases; junction bases outside the gene matches: 12. CDR3 amino acids: CASGKIAGGSNQPQHF. CDR3 DNA: TGTGCCAGTGGGAAGATAGCAGGGGGCTCCAATCAGCCCCAGCATTTT.

J is TRBJ2-2 and V is TRBV30; TRBD1 matches 8 bases. The CDR3 runs to 16 residues. The germline V gene encodes CDR1 GTSNPN and CDR2 SVGIG (reference sequence). V shed 0 bases and J 5 bases; nucleotides not matched to a gene: 8. As DNA, the CDR3 is TGTGCCTGGAGTGTATTTGGGACAGGTTGGACCGGGGAGCTGTTTTTT. Translating gives CAWSVFGTGWTGELFF.

The chain recombines TRBV29-1 with TRBJ1-2; tentative D call: TRBD1 (5 bases). Trimming cost V 8 bases and J 10 bases, with 14 bases left between them. The CDR3 runs to 10 residues. Germline assignment: CDR1 SQVTM and CDR2 ANQGSEA. The CDR3 nucleotides are TGCAGCATCCGAGGGGAGGTCTACACCTTC. It translates to CSIRGEVYTF.

This clone was found once. The chain is built from TRBV28 and TRBJ1-1, with D possibly TRBD1 on 6 matching bases. This CDR3 comprises 12 residues. V was shortened by 5 bases and J by 10 bases, with 14 bases between the two germline ends. Germline CDR1 and CDR2: MDHEN and SYDVKM. The CDR3 is CASSIYRVRAFF. CDR3 nucleotide sequence: TGTGCCAGCAGTATCTACAGGGTTCGAGCTTTCTTT. The full variable domain, in which reference TRBV28 and TRBJ1-1 provide the parts outside the CDR3, is DVKVTQSSRYLVKRTGEKVFLECVQDMDHENMFWYRQDPGLGLRLIYFSYDVKMKEKGDIPEGYSVSREKKERFSLILESASTNQTSMYLCASSIYRVRAFFGQGTRLTVV.

As concerns this clone: Other DNA sequences within the sample encode an identical CDR3. The chain couples TRBV19 to TRBJ1-6; 7 nucleotides agree with TRBD1. Germline V gene data show CDR1 as LNHDA and CDR2 as SQIVND (reference sequence). V lost 5 bases, J lost 4 bases, and 8 bases stayed unmatched. This CDR3 comprises 16 residues. CDR3 in amino acids: CASSGSGTAYNSPLHF. The CDR3 DNA follows: TGTGCCAGTAGTGGTTCCGGGACAGCTTATAATTCACCCCTCCACTTT.

The V and J genes are TRBV18 and TRBJ1-5; 9 bases line up with TRBD1. This CDR3 region has 15 residues. Germline lookup yields CDR1 KGHSH and CDR2 LQKENI. V gave up 0 bases and J gave up 6 bases; unmatched junction bases: 3. The chain's CDR3 is CASSPPGQGAQPQHF. DNA of the CDR3: TGTGCCAGCTCACCACCGGGACAGGGAGCTCAGCCCCAGCATTTT.

The chain uses TRBV28 and TRBJ2-7, with 10 bases fitting TRBD1. CDR1 and CDR2 (germline): MDHEN, SYDVKM. V shed 7 bases, J shed 0 bases, and the junction held 3 bases outside the gene matches. This CDR3 comprises 14 residues. CDR3 sequence reads: CASIRTGGSYEQYF. In nucleotides, the CDR3 is TGTGCCAGCATAAGGACAGGGGGCTCCTACGAGCAGTACTTC.

V gene TRBV5-1 combines with J gene TRBJ2-3; D is unresolved. Between the trimmed V and J ends, which lost 5 bases and 5 bases, there was a span of 18 bases. CDR1 and CDR2 (germline): SGHRS, YFSETQ. CDR3 size: 15 residues. CDR3 protein: CASSSWLSIEDTQYF. CDR3 DNA sequence: TGCGCCAGCAGTTCTTGGTTGTCTATTGAAGATACGCAGTATTTT.